The rows below give T cell receptor beta chains drawn from one sample of a study of blood T cell repertoires in COVID-19. Repertoires were generated with immunoSEQ multiplex PCR, while TCRdb's copy carries only in-frame clones and drops some. The sample has about 200,000 clones, roughly nine tenths seen once. Sequencing input: PBMCs or T cells enriched from blood (not recorded which). These receptors were obtained from a woman aged 25 to 39 with acute COVID-19. CDR3s include the opening cysteine and the closing phenylalanine or tryptophan. The D gene is left open where the match is weak. Some rows mark clone size as missing; the rest say once, few, many or name a class of expanded clone.

- | TRBJ1-4 | TRBV7-9 | - | CASSLTAGEKLFF | TGTGCCAGCAGCCTAACAGCGGGTGAAAAACTGTTTTTT
- | TRBJ2-7 | TRBV23-1 | - | CASSQRTTGSTEQYF | TGCGCCAGCAGTCAACGGACGACAGGTAGCACCGAGCAGTACTTC
many | TRBJ1-1 | TRBV28 | TRBD1 | CASRTGQGFYTEAFF | TGTGCCAGCAGGACCGGACAGGGCTTTTACACTGAAGCTTTCTTT
- | TRBJ2-3 | TRBV4-2 | - | CASSQDGGDGTGTDTQYF | TGTGCCAGCAGCCAAGATGGGGGCGACGGCACTGGCACAGATACGCAGTATTTT
- | TRBJ2-1 | TRBV7-9 | - | CASSSSRGGALRNEQFF | TGTGCCAGCAGCTCCTCGAGGGGCGGGGCCCTCCGCAATGAGCAGTTCTTC
once | TRBJ1-3 | TRBV9 | - | CASSVSMSGRGGGNTIYF | TGTGCCAGCAGCGTCAGTATGTCGGGTAGGGGCGGCGGAAACACCATATATTTT
- | TRBJ1-6 | TRBV9 | - | CASSDQGALHF | TGTGCCAGCAGCGACCAAGGGGCCCTCCACTTT
- | TRBJ2-3 | TRBV5-8 | - | CASSLEGASTDTQYF | TGTGCCAGCAGCTTAGAGGGAGCTAGCACAGATACGCAGTATTTT
- | TRBJ2-7 | TRBV9 | TRBD1 | CASSVPTHRGKSYEQYF | TGTGCCAGCAGCGTTCCGACCCACAGGGGTAAGTCCTACGAGCAGTACTTC
- | TRBJ2-2 | TRBV28 | TRBD2 | CASSLESGGDTGELFF | TGTGCCAGCAGTTTGGAGAGCGGGGGAGACACCGGGGAGCTGTTTTTT
- | TRBJ1-1 | TRBV3-1/TRBV3-2 | - | CASSQNRMNTEAFF | TGTGCCAGCAGCCAGAACAGGATGAACACTGAAGCTTTCTTT
- | TRBJ2-7 | TRBV5-1 | - | CASSSVYEQYF | TGCGCCAGCAGTTCTGTCTACGAGCAGTACTTC
- | TRBJ2-3 | TRBV2 | TRBD2 | CASSDPLAGGRSTDTQYF | TGTGCCAGCAGTGATCCGCTAGCGGGGGGGAGGAGCACAGATACGCAGTATTTT
- | TRBJ1-5 | TRBV2 | - | CASSALNSNQPQHF | TGTGCCAGCAGTGCCCTAAATAGCAATCAGCCCCAGCATTTT
- | TRBJ1-2 | TRBV19 | - | CASSIGLPGDYGYTF | TGTGCCAGTAGTATAGGACTGCCTGGTGACTATGGCTACACCTTC
once | TRBJ1-6 | TRBV7-9 | TRBD1 | CASSITTGARSPLHF | TGTGCCAGCAGCATCACCACAGGGGCGAGGTCACCCCTCCACTTT
- | TRBJ2-7 | TRBV3-1/TRBV3-2 | - | CASSRRAGGFYEQYF | TGTGCCAGCAGTCGGAGGGCCGGGGGTTTCTACGAGCAGTACTTC
once | TRBJ1-3 | TRBV19 | - | CASSIPGAGNTIYF | TGTGCCAGTAGTATACCGGGGGCTGGAAACACCATATATTTT
- | TRBJ1-6 | TRBV19 | - | CASSIVGNNNSPLHF | TGTGCCAGTAGTATAGTGGGCAATAATAATTCACCCCTCCACTTT
- | TRBJ1-5 | TRBV19 | - | CASSDISNQPQHF | TGTGCCAGTAGTGACATAAGCAATCAGCCCCAGCATTTT
- | TRBJ1-1 | TRBV5-6 | TRBD1 | CASSSYRGLNTEAFF | TGTGCCAGCAGCTCGTACAGGGGTCTTAACACTGAAGCTTTCTTT
- | TRBJ1-3 | TRBV29-1 | - | CSVGEGYSGNTIYF | TGCAGCGTTGGGGAGGGGTACTCTGGAAACACCATATATTTT
few | TRBJ2-3 | TRBV28 | - | CASSFSTDTQYF | TGTGCCAGCAGTTTTTCGACAGATACGCAGTATTTT
- | TRBJ2-2 | TRBV6-1 | TRBD1 | CASRGLRTGANTGELFF | TGTGCCAGCCGTGGGCTAAGGACAGGCGCGAACACCGGGGAGCTGTTTTTT
- | TRBJ1-4 | TRBV6-6 | - | CASLTGDRDEKLFF | TGTGCCAGCCTGACGGGGGATCGGGACGAAAAACTGTTTTTT
- | TRBJ1-2 | TRBV4-2 | - | CASSQVGGDSGYTF | TGTGCCAGCAGCCAAGTGGGAGGGGATAGTGGCTACACCTTC
- | TRBJ2-5 | TRBV5-1 | - | CASSLAGLGDGETQYF | TGCGCCAGCAGCTTGGCAGGGCTAGGTGACGGTGAGACCCAGTACTTC
- | TRBJ2-7 | TRBV7-2 | TRBD1 | CASSIGQGSYEQYF | TGTGCCAGCAGCATCGGACAGGGCTCCTACGAGCAGTACTTC
- | TRBJ1-4 | TRBV30 | TRBD1 | CAWSRPGTGSSNEKLFF | TGTGCCTGGAGTCGTCCCGGGACAGGGTCTAGTAATGAAAAACTGTTTTTT
- | TRBJ2-5 | TRBV7-2 | TRBD2 | CASSLGLAGGQETQYF | TGTGCCAGCAGCTTAGGACTAGCGGGGGGCCAAGAGACCCAGTACTTC
- | TRBJ2-3 | TRBV4-3 | TRBD2 | CASSHNSGGNTDTQYF | TGCGCCAGCAGCCACAATAGCGGGGGGAACACAGATACGCAGTATTTT
- | TRBJ1-1 | TRBV6-5 | - | CASSYPGRTEAFF | TGTGCCAGCAGTTACCCAGGAAGGACTGAAGCTTTCTTT
- | TRBJ1-2 | TRBV18 | TRBD1 | CASSASGQGDYGYTF | TGTGCCAGCTCAGCATCAGGACAGGGGGACTATGGCTACACCTTC
- | TRBJ2-7 | TRBV5-1 | - | CASRVDSSYEQYF | TGCGCCAGCAGGGTAGATAGCTCCTACGAGCAGTACTTC
- | TRBJ2-2 | TRBV12-3/TRBV12-4 | - | CASIYGSGELFF | TGTGCCAGCATTTACGGGTCCGGGGAGCTGTTTTTT
few | TRBJ2-1 | TRBV19 | TRBD1 | CASSSVGTGSYNEQFF | TGTGCCAGTAGTAGTGTAGGGACAGGCTCATACAATGAGCAGTTCTTC
- | TRBJ1-5 | TRBV27 | - | CASSFDTGQPQHF | TGTGCCAGCAGTTTCGACACTGGACAGCCCCAGCATTTT
- | TRBJ1-5 | TRBV7-8 | - | CASSAKTEYSNQPQHF | TGTGCCAGCAGCGCTAAAACAGAGTATAGCAATCAGCCCCAGCATTTT
- | TRBJ1-1 | TRBV9 | - | CASSVVRGNTEAFF | TGTGCCAGCAGCGTGGTCCGCGGGAACACTGAAGCTTTCTTT
few | TRBJ2-1 | TRBV9 | - | CASGPGGHEQFF | TGTGCCAGCGGGCCCGGGGGGCATGAGCAGTTCTTC
- | TRBJ1-4 | TRBV24-1 | - | CATSDLLSDSAATNEKLFF | TGTGCCACCAGTGATTTGCTATCGGACAGCGCTGCAACTAATGAAAAACTGTTTTTT
- | TRBJ2-3 | TRBV9 | TRBD2 | CASSPGWLAGAISTDTQYF | TGTGCCAGCAGCCCAGGGTGGCTAGCGGGGGCCATTAGCACAGATACGCAGTATTTT
- | TRBJ1-2 | TRBV30 | TRBD1 | CAWSDRTGGGNYGYTF | TGTGCCTGGAGTGACCGGACAGGGGGTGGGAACTATGGCTACACCTTC
- | TRBJ2-7 | TRBV6-1 | TRBD2 | CASSDLTSATYEQYF | TGTGCCAGCAGTGACCTAACTAGCGCCACCTACGAGCAGTACTTC
- | TRBJ1-3 | TRBV2 | - | CASSGQVYGTIYF | TGTGCCAGCAGTGGACAGGTTTATGGCACCATATATTTT
once | TRBJ2-7 | TRBV7-9 | TRBD1 | CASSFGTGSYEQYF | TGTGCCAGCAGCTTCGGGACAGGTTCTTACGAGCAGTACTTC
few | TRBJ2-1 | TRBV18 | TRBD1 | CASSPRGPVNDNEQFF | TGTGCCAGCTCACCAAGGGGGCCCGTCAACGACAATGAGCAGTTCTTC
- | TRBJ2-1 | TRBV4-2 | - | CASSHPSAGSYNEQFF | TGTGCCAGCAGCCACCCTAGCGCCGGCTCCTACAATGAGCAGTTCTTC
- | TRBJ2-1 | TRBV10-1 | TRBD2 | CASSEGTSRNEQFF | TGCGCCAGCAGTGAGGGGACTAGCAGGAATGAGCAGTTCTTC
- | TRBJ1-3 | TRBV19 | - | CASTQTGFPSGNTIYF | TGTGCCAGTACACAAACAGGCTTTCCCTCTGGAAACACCATATATTTT
few | TRBJ2-2 | TRBV4-2 | - | CASSPWNTGELFF | TGTGCCAGCAGCCCATGGAACACCGGGGAGCTGTTTTTT
- | TRBJ1-6 | TRBV10-3 | - | CAISETRGNSPLHF | TGTGCCATCAGTGAAACCAGGGGAAATTCACCCCTCCACTTT
- | TRBJ1-5 | TRBV6-5 | - | CASSSSMGEAPQHF | TGTGCCAGCAGTTCGTCCATGGGGGAGGCACCCCAGCATTTT
- | TRBJ1-4 | TRBV2 | - | CASSRRQLAGGVFF | TGTGCCAGCAGTCGTAGACAGCTAGCCGGAGGGGTGTTTTTT
- | TRBJ1-1 | TRBV20-1 | - | CSASERVNTEAFF | TGCAGTGCTAGTGAGAGGGTGAACACTGAAGCTTTCTTT
- | TRBJ1-2 | TRBV6-5 | - | CASSGYRTVYGYTF | TGTGCCAGCTCCGGGTACAGGACAGTCTATGGCTACACCTTC
- | TRBJ2-5 | TRBV29-1 | - | CSVDLQETQYF | TGCAGCGTTGATCTGCAAGAGACCCAGTACTTC
- | TRBJ2-7 | TRBV11-2 | - | CASSLDPRQATYEQYF | TGTGCCAGCAGCTTAGATCCTCGACAGGCTACCTACGAGCAGTACTTC
once | TRBJ1-6 | TRBV27 | - | CASSYAGTYSPLHF | TGTGCCAGCAGTTATGCAGGGACTTATTCACCCCTCCACTTT
once | TRBJ1-6 | TRBV6-2/TRBV6-3 | TRBD1 | CASSQGVRPLHF | TGTGCCAGCAGTCAGGGGGTACGACCCCTCCACTTT